A single sample is the source of the 13 T cell receptor beta chains below, sequenced in a study of T cells in Graves' hyperthyroidism and ophthalmopathy. Amplification yielded TCR beta CDR3 regions, with RNA transcripts as the source. The TCR CDR3 first-round RT-PCR relied on the HTBI primer set. Using its own MiXCR run on the multiplex PCR reads, TCRdb lists one record per CDR3 protein. The sample lists around 620,000 distinct CDR3 sequences; approximately 44% were seen once. Sequenced material: peripheral blood or thyroid tissue (not recorded which). The receptors come from an adult woman with Graves' disease, either hyperthyroidism or ophthalmopathy (not recorded which).

This clonotype showed up many times. The chain couples TRBV6-5 to TRBJ1-2, with D maybe TRBD1 (6 bases). V was clipped by 4 bases and J by 4 bases, with 19 bases between them. The CDR3 is 16 amino acids. CDR1 is MNHEY and CDR2 is SVGAGI in the germline V gene. DNA of the CDR3: TGTGCCAGCAGTTCGTGGGGAACAGGGTTCGGCTATGGCTACACCTTC. Protein sequence: CASSSWGTGFGYGYTF.

The chain links TRBV28 to TRBJ1-5; 8 nucleotides align to TRBD1. The CDR3 loop spans 16 amino acids. Germline V gene lookup returns CDR1 MDHEN and CDR2 SYDVKM. Trimming removed 7 bases from V and 1 base from J; junction bases left unmatched: 9. CDR3 amino acids: CASNPNRGTSNQPQHF. The CDR3 coding sequence is TGTGCCAGCAACCCCAACAGGGGGACGAGCAATCAGCCCCAGCATTTT.

V usage is TRBV9 and J usage is TRBJ1-3; TRBD1 might be the D (6 bases). The ends were cut back, 4 bases at V and 3 bases at J, with 17 bases in the middle. The CDR3 extends over 16 amino acids. CDR1 is SGDLS and CDR2 is YYNGEE in the germline V gene. The CDR3 loop is CASSPNRGLDGNTIYF. The CDR3, as DNA: TGTGCCAGCAGCCCTAATCGGGGGCTTGATGGAAACACCATATATTTT.

The rearrangement joins TRBV7-8 to TRBJ1-1; D gene unclear. Trimming took off 3 bases at V and 1 base at J, with 15 bases between the two ends. The CDR3 covers 16 residues. Germline V lookup: CDR1 SGHVS, CDR2 FQNEAQ. Here the CDR3 DNA reads TGTGCCAGCAGCTTGTTACGGAACGCTCCGAACACTGAAGCTTTCTTT. Translation gives CASSLLRNAPNTEAFF. The full variable domain, rest sourced from reference TRBV7-8 and TRBJ1-1, is GAGVSQSPRYKVAKRGQDVALRCDPISGHVSLFWYQQALGQGPEFLTYFQNEAQLDKSGLPSDRFFAERPEGSVSTLKIQRTQQEDSAVYLCASSLLRNAPNTEAFFGQGTRLTVV.

On this clonotype itself: A read error may account for a junction end that differs from germline. This chain links TRBV11-2 with TRBJ1-2; no reliable D call. CDR1 and CDR2 from the germline V gene are SGHAT and FQNNGV. The CDR3 length is 14 residues. The CDR3 loop is CASSQEIDRYGYTF. The CDR3 coding sequence is TGCGCCAGCAGCCAAGAAATAGACCGCTATGGCTACACCTTC. Full variable domain (remainder filled in from reference TRBV11-2 and TRBJ1-2): EAGVAQSPRYKIIEKRQSVAFWCNPISGHATLYWYQQILGQGPKLLIQFQNNGVVDDSQLPKDRFSAERLKGVDSTLKIQPAKLEDSAVYLCASSQEIDRYGYTFGSGTRLTVV.

The rearrangement joins TRBV20-1 to TRBJ2-7; TRBD1 matches at 7 bases. The length of the CDR3 is 13 residues. Per the germline V gene, CDR1 is DFQATT and CDR2 is SNEGSKA (reference sequence). J was trimmed by 8 bases and V by 4 bases; bases with no gene match: 11. For the CDR3, the DNA is TGCAGTGCTAAGAATCCAGGGGGAAGCCAGCAGTACTTC. The encoded protein is CSAKNPGGSQQYF.

Ten or more counts support this clonotype. The rearrangement links TRBV7-9 to TRBJ1-4; D might be TRBD1 (6 bases). V was pared by 0 bases and J by 4 bases, with 12 bases between. Germline V gene lookup returns CDR1 SEHNR and CDR2 FQNEAQ (reference sequence). The CDR3 has 16 residues. CDR3 DNA sequence: TGTGCCAGCAGCTTAGCTACGGGACACAATAATGAAAAACTGTTTTTT. This sequence encodes CASSLATGHNNEKLFF.

This clonotype was picked up many times. The chain links TRBV5-1 to TRBJ2-2; 8 bases line up with TRBD1. V lost 4 bases, J lost 1 base, and 6 bases stayed unmatched. This CDR3 spans 16 amino acids. Germline lookup yields CDR1 SGHRS and CDR2 YFSETQ. The CDR3 reads CASSTTGTGNTGELFF. The CDR3 nucleotides are TGCGCCAGCAGCACAACCGGGACAGGGAACACCGGGGAGCTGTTTTTT.

V is TRBV29-1 and J is TRBJ2-1; TRBD2 agrees at 10 bases. CDR1 SQVTM and CDR2 ANQGSEA come from the germline V gene. With V trimmed by 7 bases and J by 8 bases, 8 bases remained unmatched. The CDR3 totals 13 residues. The CDR3 DNA is TGCAGCGCTAATAGCGGGAGGTACTATGAGCAGTTCTTC. This codes for CSANSGRYYEQFF.

Many counts were recorded for this clonotype. The chain recombines TRBV3-1 with TRBJ1-5, with no clear D. The CDR3 sequence is 14 residues long. Trimming took 0 bases from V and 4 from J, leaving 7 bases between them. CDR1 is LGHDT and CDR2 is YNNKEL in the germline V gene (reference sequence). CDR3 in amino acids: CASSQEGFNQPQHF. The CDR3, as DNA: TGTGCCAGCAGCCAAGAGGGGTTTAATCAGCCCCAGCATTTT.

The table lists this clonotype with many counts. The V and J genes are TRBV10-3 and TRBJ1-4, with TRBD1 matching over 10 bases. V was clipped by 2 bases and J by 8 bases; unmatched bases: 2. Per the germline V gene, CDR1 is ENHRY and CDR2 is SYGVKD. This CDR3 comprises 14 residues. The CDR3 sequence is CAISEGTGVEKLFF. In DNA form, the CDR3 reads TGTGCCATCAGTGAGGGGACAGGGGTCGAAAAACTGTTTTTT.

This clonotype showed up just a few times. The V and J genes are TRBV7-2 and TRBJ1-3; no definite D call. This CDR3 has 14 amino acids. In germline, CDR1 is SGHTA, CDR2 FQGNSA. V lost 2 bases to trimming and J lost 7 bases, with 12 bases between them. The CDR3 sequence: CASSLRGLSNTIYF. Here the CDR3 DNA reads TGTGCCAGCAGCTTAAGAGGGTTAAGCAACACCATATATTTT.

Comment on this clonotype: Likely a read error: the CDR3 ends without its conserved phenylalanine or tryptophan. The rearrangement links TRBV19 to TRBJ2-7, with 8 nucleotides matching TRBD2. The CDR3 runs 14 residues. Germline V gene data show CDR1 as LNHDA and CDR2 as SQIVND (reference sequence). V trimming: 3 bases; J trimming: 4 bases; junction bases outside the gene matches: 5. This chain's CDR3 is CASSIALAGYEQYL. CDR3 sequence (DNA): TGTGCCAGTAGTATTGCGCTAGCGGGTTACGAGCAGTACCTC.